This is a list of T cell receptor beta chains from one sample in a study of neoadjuvant anti-PD-1 for oral cavity cancer. The table came from immunoSEQ multiplex PCR; TCRdb's copy has only in-frame clones and leaves some out. This sample carries 14,000 to 15,000 clones, approximately 40% of them seen once, and the ten largest clones take under 45%. The sample was tumor tissue, taken after nivolumab (anti-PD-1) treatment. These receptors were taken from a person aged 35-79 years with oral cavity squamous cell carcinoma. CDR3s include the opening cysteine and the closing phenylalanine or tryptophan. Fields, in order: D gene, clone size, V gene, J gene, CDR3 protein, CDR3 DNA. The D gene is left open where the match is weak. Size is stated for part of the rows, as once, few or many counts, or as a class when the clone is expanded.

D: .
size: few
V: TRBV5-4
J: TRBJ2-1
CDR3: CASSLEGYEQFF
DNA: TGTGCCAGCAGCTTGGAGGGTTATGAGCAGTTCTTC

D: TRBD1
size: .
V: TRBV6-5
J: TRBJ1-5
CDR3: CASSRTGESNQPQHF
DNA: TGTGCCAGCAGTCGGACAGGGGAAAGCAATCAGCCCCAGCATTTT

D: .
size: .
V: TRBV10-3
J: TRBJ1-2
CDR3: CAILKGANYGYTF
DNA: TGTGCCATCCTCAAGGGAGCTAACTATGGCTACACCTTC

D: TRBD1
size: once
V: TRBV7-2
J: TRBJ1-4
CDR3: CASSPPGTGEEKLFF
DNA: TGTGCCAGCAGCCCACCCGGGACAGGGGAGGAAAAACTGTTTTTT

D: .
size: few
V: TRBV27
J: TRBJ2-5
CDR3: CASSLAGGQETQYF
DNA: TGTGCCAGCAGTTTGGCTGGGGGCCAAGAGACCCAGTACTTC

D: .
size: .
V: TRBV6-5
J: TRBJ1-5
CDR3: CASSLGGAQHF
DNA: TGTGCCAGCAGTCTCGGGGGAGCCCAGCATTTT

D: TRBD1
size: few
V: TRBV4-3
J: TRBJ2-7
CDR3: CASSPGTGYYEQYF
DNA: TGCGCCAGCAGCCCCGGGACAGGGTATTACGAGCAGTACTTC

D: TRBD1
size: few
V: TRBV10-3
J: TRBJ1-2
CDR3: CAISDLVTGVDGYTF
DNA: TGTGCCATCAGTGACCTCGTTACAGGGGTTGATGGCTACACCTTC

D: .
size: .
V: TRBV11-2
J: TRBJ2-1
CDR3: CASSLDRVDEQFF
DNA: TGTGCCAGCAGCTTAGACAGGGTCGATGAGCAGTTCTTC

D: .
size: .
V: TRBV6-5
J: TRBJ1-2
CDR3: CASRTRYGYTF
DNA: TGTGCCAGCAGGACTCGTTATGGCTACACCTTC

D: TRBD2
size: once
V: TRBV29-1
J: TRBJ2-5
CDR3: CSVHWGGETQYF
DNA: TGCAGCGTTCATTGGGGAGGGGAGACCCAGTACTTC

D: TRBD1
size: few
V: TRBV19
J: TRBJ1-2
CDR3: CASTRDRNNYGYTF
DNA: TGTGCCAGTACCAGGGACAGAAACAACTATGGCTACACCTTC

D: .
size: many
V: TRBV28
J: TRBJ1-2
CDR3: CASRALGGGYYGYTF
DNA: TGTGCCAGCAGAGCATTAGGGGGGGGATACTATGGCTACACCTTC